A selection of T cell receptor beta chains follows, all from one sample in a study of blood T cell repertoires in COVID-19. TCRdb's table, derived via immunoSEQ multiplex PCR, lists solely in-frame clones and lacks some. This table has around 620,000 clones, approximately 90% appearing once. Sequencing was performed on peripheral blood. All receptors come from a woman aged 18-30 years with acute or convalescent COVID-19. The conserved cysteine and the conserved F or W are not part of the CDR3 here. The order of the fields is J gene, V gene, CDR3 protein.

J gene: TRBJ1-4
V gene: TRBV30
CDR3 protein: AWRFGRSNEKLF

J gene: TRBJ2-3
V gene: TRBV6-1
CDR3 protein: ASSDPGLAGAGADTQY

J gene: TRBJ1-2
V gene: TRBV19
CDR3 protein: ASSGTAIYGYT

J gene: TRBJ1-3
V gene: TRBV27
CDR3 protein: ASSLSIGTGSSGNTIY

J gene: TRBJ1-1
V gene: TRBV11-3
CDR3 protein: ASSLAMNTEAF

J gene: TRBJ2-3
V gene: TRBV6-2/TRBV6-3
CDR3 protein: ASSYSIEDRGPMTDTQY

J gene: TRBJ1-1
V gene: TRBV13
CDR3 protein: ASSLGTGSLTEAF

J gene: TRBJ1-2
V gene: TRBV14
CDR3 protein: ASSQDGWGETFGYT

J gene: TRBJ1-2
V gene: TRBV7-9
CDR3 protein: ASSPRDRDDGYT

J gene: TRBJ2-3
V gene: TRBV19
CDR3 protein: ASSGPRTGSTDTQY

J gene: TRBJ2-7
V gene: TRBV13
CDR3 protein: ASSLALGPSYEQY

J gene: TRBJ1-1
V gene: TRBV12-3/TRBV12-4
CDR3 protein: ASSLGLEAF

J gene: TRBJ2-1
V gene: TRBV27
CDR3 protein: ASSPRQGALNEQF

J gene: TRBJ2-1
V gene: TRBV27
CDR3 protein: ASSFRGGTYNEQF

J gene: TRBJ2-3
V gene: TRBV7-2
CDR3 protein: ASSPMSRGGDTQY

J gene: TRBJ1-1
V gene: TRBV4-1
CDR3 protein: ASSQELSGTEAF

J gene: TRBJ2-7
V gene: TRBV7-7
CDR3 protein: ASSQKTGLHYEQY